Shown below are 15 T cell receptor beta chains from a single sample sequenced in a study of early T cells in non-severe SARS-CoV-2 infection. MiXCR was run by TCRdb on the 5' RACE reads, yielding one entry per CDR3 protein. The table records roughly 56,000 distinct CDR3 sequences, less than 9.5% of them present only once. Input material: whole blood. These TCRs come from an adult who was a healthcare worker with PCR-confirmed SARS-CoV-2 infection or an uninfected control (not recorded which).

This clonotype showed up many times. The CDR3 reads CASSQTIAGALETQYF. The CDR3 nucleotides read TGTGCCAGCAGCCAGACCATTGCTGGGGCTCTAGAGACCCAGTACTTC. The J gene is TRBJ2-5, the V gene TRBV27; D possibly corresponds to TRBD1 (5 bases). Trimming left V 6 bases short and J 4 bases short, with 21 bases between. Germline lookup yields CDR1 MNHEY and CDR2 SMNVEV (reference sequence). The CDR3 runs to 16 residues.

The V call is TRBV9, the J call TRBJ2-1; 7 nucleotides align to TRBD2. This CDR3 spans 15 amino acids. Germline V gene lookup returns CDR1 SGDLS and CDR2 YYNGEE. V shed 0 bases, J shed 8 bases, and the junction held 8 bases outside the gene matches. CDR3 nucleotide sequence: TGTGCCAGCAGCGTAGGCCTAGCGGATTTGTATGAGCAGTTCTTC. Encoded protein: CASSVGLADLYEQFF.

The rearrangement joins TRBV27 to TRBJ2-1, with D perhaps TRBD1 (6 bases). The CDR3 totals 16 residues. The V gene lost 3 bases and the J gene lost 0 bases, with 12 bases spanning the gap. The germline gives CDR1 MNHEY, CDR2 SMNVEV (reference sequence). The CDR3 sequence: CASSFRDTSSYNEQFF. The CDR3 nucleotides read TGTGCCAGCAGTTTCCGGGACACTAGCTCCTACAATGAGCAGTTCTTC.

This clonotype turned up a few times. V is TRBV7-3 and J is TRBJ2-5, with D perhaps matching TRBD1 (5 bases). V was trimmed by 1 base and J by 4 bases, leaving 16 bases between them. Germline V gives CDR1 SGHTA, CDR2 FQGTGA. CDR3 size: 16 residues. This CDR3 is CASSLNSAGMRETQYF. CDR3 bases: TGTGCCAGCAGCTTAAATTCGGCAGGGATGCGAGAGACCCAGTACTTC.

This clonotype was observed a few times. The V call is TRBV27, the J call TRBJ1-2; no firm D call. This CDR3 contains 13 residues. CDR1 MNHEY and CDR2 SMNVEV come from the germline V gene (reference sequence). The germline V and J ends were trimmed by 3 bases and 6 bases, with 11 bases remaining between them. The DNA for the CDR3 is TGTGCCAGCAGTTTCAGAGCCTCCCATGGCTACACCTTC. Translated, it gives CASSFRASHGYTF.

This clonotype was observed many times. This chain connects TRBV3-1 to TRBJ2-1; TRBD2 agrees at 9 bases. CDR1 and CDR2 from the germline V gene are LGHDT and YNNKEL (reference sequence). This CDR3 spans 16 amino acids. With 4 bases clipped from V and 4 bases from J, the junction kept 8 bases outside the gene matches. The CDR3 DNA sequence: TGTGCCAGCAGCCCTTTAGCGGGAGCAGGGTACAATGAGCAGTTCTTC. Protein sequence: CASSPLAGAGYNEQFF.

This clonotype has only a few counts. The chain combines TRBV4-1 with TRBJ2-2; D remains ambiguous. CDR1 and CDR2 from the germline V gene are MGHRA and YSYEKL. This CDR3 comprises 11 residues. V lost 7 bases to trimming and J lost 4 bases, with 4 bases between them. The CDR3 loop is CASMGTGELFF. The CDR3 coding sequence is TGCGCCAGCATGGGCACCGGGGAGCTGTTTTTT.

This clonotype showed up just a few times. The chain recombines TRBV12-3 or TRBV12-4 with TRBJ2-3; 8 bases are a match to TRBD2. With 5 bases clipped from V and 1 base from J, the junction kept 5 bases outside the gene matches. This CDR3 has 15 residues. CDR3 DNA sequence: TGTGCCAGCAGTAAGCGGGGGAGCGGCACAGATACGCAGTATTTT. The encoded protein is CASSKRGSGTDTQYF.

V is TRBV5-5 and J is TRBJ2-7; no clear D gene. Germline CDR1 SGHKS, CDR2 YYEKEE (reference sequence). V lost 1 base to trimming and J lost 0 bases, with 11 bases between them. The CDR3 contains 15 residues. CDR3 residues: CASSLYAVSSYEQYF. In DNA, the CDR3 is TGTGCCAGCAGCTTGTATGCGGTTTCCTCCTACGAGCAGTACTTC. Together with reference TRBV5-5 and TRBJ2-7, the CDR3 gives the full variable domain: DAGVTQSPTHLIKTRGQQVTLRCSPISGHKSVSWYQQVLGQGPQFIFQYYEKEERGRGNFPDRFSARQFPNYSSELNVNALLLGDSALYLCASSLYAVSSYEQYFGPGTRLTVT.

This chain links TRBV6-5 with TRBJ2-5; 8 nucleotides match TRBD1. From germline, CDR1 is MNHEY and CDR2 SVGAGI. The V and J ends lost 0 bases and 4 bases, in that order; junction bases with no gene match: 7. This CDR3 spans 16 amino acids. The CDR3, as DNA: TGTGCCAGCAGTTACTCCTCGACAGGGGCCGGAGAGACCCAGTACTTC. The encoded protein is CASSYSSTGAGETQYF.

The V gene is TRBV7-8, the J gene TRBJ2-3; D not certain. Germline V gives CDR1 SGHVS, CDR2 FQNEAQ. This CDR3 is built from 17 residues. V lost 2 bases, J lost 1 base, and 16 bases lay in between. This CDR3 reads CASSLSVRNRGTDTQYF. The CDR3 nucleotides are TGTGCCAGCAGCTTAAGTGTACGTAATAGGGGCACAGATACGCAGTATTTT.

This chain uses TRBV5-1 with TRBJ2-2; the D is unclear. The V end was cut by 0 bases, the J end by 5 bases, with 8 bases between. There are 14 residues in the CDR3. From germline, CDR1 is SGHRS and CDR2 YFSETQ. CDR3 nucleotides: TGCGCCAGCAGCTTGGATAAGGGTACCGGGGAGCTGTTTTTT. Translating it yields CASSLDKGTGELFF.

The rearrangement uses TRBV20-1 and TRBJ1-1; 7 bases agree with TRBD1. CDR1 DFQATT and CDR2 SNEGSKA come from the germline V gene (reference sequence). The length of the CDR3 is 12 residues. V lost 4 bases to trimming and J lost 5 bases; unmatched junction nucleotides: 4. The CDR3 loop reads CSATGGETEAFF. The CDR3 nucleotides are TGCAGTGCTACAGGGGGGGAAACTGAAGCTTTCTTT.

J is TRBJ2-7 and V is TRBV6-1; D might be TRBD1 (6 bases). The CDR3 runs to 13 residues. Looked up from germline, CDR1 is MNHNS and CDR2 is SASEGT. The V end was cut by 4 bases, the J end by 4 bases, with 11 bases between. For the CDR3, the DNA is TGTGCCAGCAGTGGGGACACCAGATACGAGCAGTACTTC. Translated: CASSGDTRYEQYF.

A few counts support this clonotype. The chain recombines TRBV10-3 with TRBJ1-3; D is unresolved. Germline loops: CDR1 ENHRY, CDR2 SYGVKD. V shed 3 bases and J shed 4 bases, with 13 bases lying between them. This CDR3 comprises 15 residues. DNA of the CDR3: TGTGCCATCAGTGATTCCGGGTTTTTCGGAAACACCATATATTTT. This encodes CAISDSGFFGNTIYF.